The clone carrying this TCR beta chain was picked up a small number of times. Splitting of each subset's genomic DNA was done evenly across several immunoSEQ plates. This table comes from immunoSEQ multiplex PCR, and its TCRdb copy is limited to in-frame clones, with some not included. The sample lists some 530,000 clones, 78% occurring once. This sample is drawn from a study of shared clonotypes between healthy human individuals. CDR3 length: 15 amino acids. The V and J ends lost 3 bases and 1 base respectively, with 12 bases between them. The V gene's germline CDR1 is SNHLY and CDR2 FYNNEI. This chain links TRBV2 with TRBJ2-5; possibly TRBD2 for D (5 bases). The TCR originated in a woman aged 40 to 50 in good health. Some clones in this sample may be carry-over from other donors' samples. Source material: PBMCs. The CDR3 region has the DNA TGTGCCAGCAGTGATTTGGGGAGTCCCCAAGAGACCCAGTACTTC. This translates into CASSDLGSPQETQYF.